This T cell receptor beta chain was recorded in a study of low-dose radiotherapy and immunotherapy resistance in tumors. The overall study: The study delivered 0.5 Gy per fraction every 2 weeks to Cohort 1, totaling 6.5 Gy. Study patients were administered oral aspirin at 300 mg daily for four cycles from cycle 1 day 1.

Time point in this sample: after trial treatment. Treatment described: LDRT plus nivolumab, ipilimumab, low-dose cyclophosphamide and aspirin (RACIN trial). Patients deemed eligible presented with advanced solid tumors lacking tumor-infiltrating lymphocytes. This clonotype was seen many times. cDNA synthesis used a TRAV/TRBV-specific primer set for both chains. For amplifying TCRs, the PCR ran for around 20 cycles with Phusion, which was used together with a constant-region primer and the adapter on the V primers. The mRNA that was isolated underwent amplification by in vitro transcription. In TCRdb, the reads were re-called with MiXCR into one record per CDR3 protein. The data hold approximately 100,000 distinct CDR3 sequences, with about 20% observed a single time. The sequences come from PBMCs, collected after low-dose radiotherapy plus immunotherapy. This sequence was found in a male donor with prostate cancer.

CDR3 sequence reads: CASTEWETQYF. The CDR3 nucleotides read TGTGCCAGCACTGAGTGGGAGACCCAGTACTTC. V usage is TRBV2 and J usage is TRBJ2-5; D is unclear. This CDR3 has 11 amino acids. Germline V gene sequence: CDR1 SNHLY, CDR2 FYNNEI. Trimming removed 7 bases at V and 5 bases at J, with 8 bases between.